Shown below are 25 T cell receptor beta chains from a single sample sequenced in a study of breast tumors, draining lymph nodes, adjacent tissues. Axillary draining lymph nodes of breast cancer patients supplied the node samples. TCRdb fed the multiplex PCR reads into MiXCR, producing one record per CDR3 protein. The repertoire holds about 180,000 distinct CDR3 sequences, with 33% as singletons. The specimen sequenced was axillary lymph node tissue. These receptors all come from a female donor with breast cancer. Some clones in this sample may be carry-over from other donors' samples.

This chain uses TRBV5-1 with TRBJ2-6; tentatively, D is TRBD2 (5 bases). The CDR3 is 17 amino acids. Germline CDR1 SGHRS, CDR2 YFSETQ. V was clipped by 3 bases and J by 2 bases, with 15 bases between them. CDR3 residues: CASSYRQGSPGANVLTF. CDR3 in DNA: TGCGCCAGCAGCTACCGTCAAGGGAGCCCTGGGGCCAACGTCCTGACTTTC.

The rearrangement uses TRBV27 and TRBJ2-2; tentative D call: TRBD2 (5 bases). The CDR3 sequence is 15 residues long. The germline V gene encodes CDR1 MNHEY and CDR2 SMNVEV (reference sequence). Between the trimmed V and J ends, which lost 3 bases and 4 bases, there was a span of 12 bases. The CDR3 protein is CASSFGLMTTGELFF. The CDR3 DNA sequence: TGTGCCAGCAGTTTCGGACTGATGACCACCGGGGAGCTGTTTTTT.

The genes are TRBV28 and TRBJ2-1; TRBD1 agrees at 8 bases. Germline V gene sequence: CDR1 MDHEN, CDR2 SYDVKM. The CDR3 totals 15 residues. The J segment lost 9 bases and the V segment lost 3 bases, leaving 10 bases of the junction unmatched. CDR3 coding DNA: TGTGCCAGCAGTTTTCTAAGGCAGGGGGCGATTGAGCAGTTCTTC. Amino acids: CASSFLRQGAIEQFF.

This clonotype came up many times. The gene calls are TRBV29-1 and TRBJ2-7; the D gene is possibly TRBD2 (5 bases). Between the trimmed V and J ends, which lost 4 bases and 2 bases, there was a span of 12 bases. The CDR3 covers 13 residues. The V gene's germline CDR1 is SQVTM and CDR2 ANQGSEA. The CDR3 loop is CSVASTTTYEQYF. The CDR3 DNA reads as TGCAGCGTTGCTAGCACCACTACCTACGAGCAGTACTTC.

The chain joins TRBV7-8 to TRBJ2-3; D call uncertain. Deletions cut 1 base from V and 2 bases from J, with 10 bases between. CDR1 is SGHVS and CDR2 is FQNEAQ in the germline V gene. The CDR3 runs 15 residues. The CDR3 DNA follows: TGTGCCAGCAGCTTAGGGGGTAGGATCACAGATACGCAGTATTTT. Protein: CASSLGGRITDTQYF.

The V and J genes are TRBV5-1 and TRBJ1-1; D is undetermined. V was trimmed by 0 bases and J by 0 bases, leaving 12 bases between them. CDR1 and CDR2 (germline): SGHRS, YFSETQ. The CDR3 is 16 amino acids. The CDR3 spells CASSLALQTMNTEAFF. CDR3 DNA: TGCGCCAGCAGCTTGGCACTACAGACAATGAACACTGAAGCTTTCTTT.

This clonotype occurred a few times. A much larger clone lies one base from this, so it may be a read error. The rearrangement joins TRBV6-6 to TRBJ2-1, with 8 nucleotides matching TRBD2. Germline-derived CDR1 and CDR2 are MNHNY and SVGAGI (reference sequence). This CDR3 has 16 amino acids. CDR3 protein: CAGSYSTAGGYNEQFF. CDR3 DNA: TGTGCCGGCAGTTACTCGACGGCGGGAGGCTACAATGAGCAGTTCTTC.

J is TRBJ1-2 and V is TRBV12-3 or TRBV12-4; a weak D match, TRBD1 (6 bases). The CDR3 extends over 14 amino acids. V lost 6 bases, J lost 4 bases, and 15 bases lay in between. CDR3 residues: CASSTNRDPYGYTF. CDR3 nucleotides: TGTGCCAGCAGCACAAACAGGGATCCCTATGGCTACACCTTC.

This clonotype was detected many times. The rearrangement joins TRBV7-2 to TRBJ2-2, with D unresolved. CDR1 is SGHTA and CDR2 is FQGNSA in the germline V gene. V lost 3 bases and J 3 bases, leaving 2 bases between the germline ends. This CDR3 is 12 amino acids long. DNA of the CDR3: TGTGCCAGCAGCTTCCACACCGGGGAGCTGTTTTTT. Residues: CASSFHTGELFF.

The chain has TRBV10-3 and TRBJ1-2, with 9 bases lining up with TRBD1. The CDR3 length is 15 residues. Germline V CDR1 and CDR2: ENHRY, SYGVKD. The ends lost 3 bases at V and 4 bases at J; junction bases unmatched: 6. CDR3 loop: CAISELDRGGYGYTF. The CDR3, as DNA: TGTGCCATCAGTGAATTGGACAGGGGCGGCTATGGCTACACCTTC.

Ten or more counts support this clonotype. This chain links TRBV24-1 with TRBJ2-7; 9 nucleotides agree with TRBD2. This CDR3 spans 15 amino acids. Germline CDR1 is KGHDR and CDR2 is SFDVKD. The V and J ends lost 3 bases and 7 bases, in that order; junction bases with no gene match: 9. CDR3 coding DNA: TGTGCCACCAGTGATCCATTTTATAGCGGGGGAGAGCAGTACTTC. Amino acid sequence: CATSDPFYSGGEQYF.

To note about this clonotype: A clone one base away is much larger, so this may be a read error. V usage is TRBV20-1 and J usage is TRBJ2-7; 12 bases are shared with TRBD2. With V trimmed by 1 base and J by 3 bases, 7 bases remained unmatched. Germline CDR1 reads DFQATT; CDR2 reads SNEGSKA (reference sequence). There are 16 residues in the CDR3. The CDR3, as DNA: TGCAGTGCTAGAGGCCGACTAGCGGGGGCCCGCTACGAGCAGTACTTC. Amino acid sequence: CSARGRLAGARYEQYF.

In its sample, this clonotype was seen many times. This sequence joins TRBV29-1 and TRBJ2-1, with 10 positions matching TRBD2. Trimming removed 7 bases from V and 4 bases from J; junction bases left unmatched: 7. This CDR3 region has 14 residues. Germline values: CDR1 SQVTM, CDR2 ANQGSEA. The CDR3 loop reads CSADTSGMYNEQFF. DNA of the CDR3: TGCAGCGCCGATACTAGCGGGATGTACAATGAGCAGTTCTTC.

This clonotype has a count of ten or more. This chain links TRBV4-1 with TRBJ2-7, with D possibly being TRBD2 (6 bases). This CDR3 is built from 15 residues. Trimming removed 3 bases from V and 4 bases from J, with 16 bases in between. Germline CDR1 is MGHRA and CDR2 is YSYEKL. CDR3 in DNA: TGCGCCAGCAGCCATGGGCCTGGGGGGATGTACGAGCAGTACTTC. Its protein is CASSHGPGGMYEQYF.

This clonotype was observed a handful of times. The gene calls are TRBV18 and TRBJ1-1; D remains unclear. Germline V lookup: CDR1 KGHSH, CDR2 LQKENI. V was pared by 2 bases and J by 0 bases, with 7 bases between. CDR3 length: 14 residues. This chain's CDR3 is CASSPDMVNTEAFF. CDR3 DNA: TGTGCCAGCTCACCAGATATGGTGAACACTGAAGCTTTCTTT.

This clonotype has a count of ten or more. This sequence joins TRBV6-5 and TRBJ1-2; no clear D. CDR1 and CDR2 from the germline V gene are MNHEY and SVGAGI. V was cut by 6 bases and J by 4 bases, with 15 bases left in between. The CDR3 length is 14 residues. For the CDR3, the DNA is TGTGCCAGCAGCTCAATTTCCGGGAGCTATGGCTACACCTTC. It is translated as CASSSISGSYGYTF.

This clonotype was recorded a few times. A read error is possible here, since a much larger clone lies one base away. Lacking the conserved final phenylalanine or tryptophan, this CDR3 likely reflects a read error. The chain joins TRBV7-9 to TRBJ2-5; 8 bases align to TRBD2. CDR3 length: 14 residues. V was pared by 2 bases and J by 3 bases, with 2 bases of the junction left unmatched. Germline loops: CDR1 SEHNR, CDR2 FQNEAQ (reference sequence). The CDR3 sequence: CASSLTAGEETQYL. In DNA form, the CDR3 reads TGTGCCAGCAGCTTAACAGCGGGGGAAGAGACCCAGTACCTC.

The V gene is TRBV20-1, the J gene TRBJ2-7, with TRBD2 as a possible D gene (6 bases). This CDR3 comprises 17 residues. The V gene lost 5 bases and the J gene lost 0 bases, with 23 bases spanning the gap. Germline V lookup: CDR1 DFQATT, CDR2 SNEGSKA (reference sequence). In DNA, the CDR3 is TGCAGTGCTGGGTCTCGAGCGGAGGGCCCCAACTCCTACGAGCAGTACTTC. Its protein is CSAGSRAEGPNSYEQYF.

This clonotype was seen a few times. This chain uses TRBV6-5 with TRBJ1-1; 8 bases agree with TRBD1. Germline V gives CDR1 MNHEY, CDR2 SVGAGI. This CDR3 contains 17 residues. The V segment lost 2 bases and the J segment 3 bases; nucleotides outside the gene matches: 11. Written as DNA, the CDR3 is TGTGCCAGCAGTTACCGAAGTGGGACAGGTTTTCACACTGAAGCTTTCTTT. It encodes CASSYRSGTGFHTEAFF.

The sample holds a few counts of this clonotype. A much larger clonotype is one base distant, so this may be a read error. The chain links TRBV6-5 to TRBJ2-7, with D unclear. Per the germline V gene, CDR1 is MNHEY and CDR2 is SVGAGI. The CDR3 has 15 amino acids. CDR3 amino acids: CASSYSTGRFYEQHF. CDR3 nucleotide sequence: TGTGCCAGCAGTTACTCGACGGGCAGGTTCTACGAGCAGCACTTC.

Ten or more counts support this clonotype. The chain employs TRBV6-4 and TRBJ1-2, with D possibly being TRBD1 (5 bases). Germline-derived CDR1 and CDR2 are MRHNA and SNTAGT. The CDR3 extends over 13 amino acids. V was pared by 6 bases and J by 4 bases, with 12 bases between. The CDR3 DNA reads as TGTGCCAGCAGGCAGGAGGGGTCCTATGGCTACACCTTC. As protein: CASRQEGSYGYTF.

The rearrangement uses TRBV24-1 and TRBJ2-6, with TRBD2 as a possible D gene (6 bases). Looked up from germline, CDR1 is KGHDR and CDR2 is SFDVKD. This CDR3 spans 16 amino acids. V lost 9 bases and J 4 bases, leaving 18 bases between the germline ends. CDR3 DNA: TGTGCCACCCGGGACTCCTTGAACACCGGGGCCAACGTCCTGACTTTC. As protein: CATRDSLNTGANVLTF.

This clonotype was seen at least ten times. This clone may be a read error of a much larger clone one base away. This sequence joins TRBV7-9 and TRBJ1-2; D gene uncertain. The CDR3 is made up of 15 amino acids. Germline-derived CDR1 and CDR2 are SEHNR and FQNEAQ (reference sequence). The CDR3 DNA sequence: TGTGCCAGCAGCTTAGCAGGAAACCCTAACTATGGCTACCCCTTC. This sequence encodes CASSLAGNPNYGYPF.

This clonotype was recorded at least ten times. The V and J genes are TRBV4-1 and TRBJ2-2; 8 bases map to TRBD1. Germline lookup yields CDR1 MGHRA and CDR2 YSYEKL. V trimming: 4 bases; J trimming: 6 bases; junction bases outside the gene matches: 4. The CDR3 is 14 amino acids. The CDR3: CASSLLQGAGELFF. The CDR3 DNA follows: TGCGCCAGCAGCCTTCTACAGGGGGCCGGGGAGCTGTTTTTT.

This clonotype was recorded a few times. A much larger clonotype is one base distant, so this may be a read error. This sequence joins TRBV5-4 and TRBJ2-3, with D uncertain. The CDR3 extends over 12 amino acids. CDR1 and CDR2 from the germline V gene are SGHNT and YYREEE (reference sequence). In DNA, the CDR3 is TGTGCCAGCAGCCACCGCACAGCTACGCAGTATTTT. It yields the protein CASSHRTATQYF.